This T cell receptor beta chain was observed in a study of molecular identifiers for immune sequencing clone quantification. Via MiXCR, TCRdb re-called the PCR reads, giving one row per CDR3 protein. The repertoire consists of approximately 550,000 distinct CDR3 sequences, with about 25% occurring once and the leading ten covering around 0.78%. This clonotype was recorded many times. Its antigen is unidentified. Overall study results and limits: Sizes of clones that are highly expanded could be underestimated (if identical TCR molecules share a barcode).

CDR3 length equals 14 residues. The V segment lost 6 bases and the J segment 7 bases; nucleotides outside the gene matches: 6. Looked up from germline, CDR1 is ENHRY and CDR2 is SYGVKD. In the sort, naive CD8 T cells were defined as CD8+CD4-CCR7+CD45RA+. The specimen sequenced was naive CD8+ T cells from blood, with Jurkat cell RNA spiked in. Subset defined: FACS-sorted CD8+CD4-CCR7+CD45RA+ naive T cells. The gene calls are TRBV10-3 and TRBJ1-1; 12 nucleotides agree with TRBD1. The receptor was derived from a human donor in good health. Some libraries in this study had Jurkat cell RNA spiked in. CDR3: CAISEGQGANEAFF. CDR3 DNA: TGTGCCATCAGCGAGGGACAGGGGGCTAATGAAGCTTTCTTT.